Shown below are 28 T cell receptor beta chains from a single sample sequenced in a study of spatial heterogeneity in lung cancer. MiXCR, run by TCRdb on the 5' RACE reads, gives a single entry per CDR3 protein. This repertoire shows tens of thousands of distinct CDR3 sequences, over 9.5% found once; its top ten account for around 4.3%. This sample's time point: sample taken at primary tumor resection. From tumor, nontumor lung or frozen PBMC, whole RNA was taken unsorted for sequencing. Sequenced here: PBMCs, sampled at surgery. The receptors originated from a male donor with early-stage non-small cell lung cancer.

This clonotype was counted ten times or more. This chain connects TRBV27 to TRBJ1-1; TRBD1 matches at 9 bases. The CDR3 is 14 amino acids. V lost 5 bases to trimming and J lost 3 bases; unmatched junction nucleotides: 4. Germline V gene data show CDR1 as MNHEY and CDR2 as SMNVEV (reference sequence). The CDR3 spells CASSGQGRDTEAFF. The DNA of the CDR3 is TGTGCCAGCAGTGGACAGGGGAGAGACACTGAAGCTTTCTTT.

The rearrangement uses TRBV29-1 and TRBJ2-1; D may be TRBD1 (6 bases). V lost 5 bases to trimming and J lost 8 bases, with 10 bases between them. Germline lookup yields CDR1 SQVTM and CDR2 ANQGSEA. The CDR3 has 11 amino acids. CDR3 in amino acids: CSVPRGDEQFF. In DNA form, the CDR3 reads TGCAGCGTTCCCAGGGGAGATGAGCAGTTCTTC.

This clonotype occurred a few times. The CDR3 sequence is CASSSPGADTQYF. Here the CDR3 DNA reads TGTGCCAGCAGTTCGCCAGGGGCAGATACGCAGTATTTT. V and J are TRBV5-4 and TRBJ2-3; D perhaps matches TRBD1 (6 bases). Per germline, CDR1 SGHNT and CDR2 YYREEE (reference sequence). The ends were cut back, 5 bases at V and 4 bases at J, with 11 bases in the middle. This CDR3 contains 13 residues.

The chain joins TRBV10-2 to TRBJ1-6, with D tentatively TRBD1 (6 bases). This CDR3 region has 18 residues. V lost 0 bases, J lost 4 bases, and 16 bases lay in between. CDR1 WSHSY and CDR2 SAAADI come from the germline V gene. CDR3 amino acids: CASSESTGGDVYNSPLHF. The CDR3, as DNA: TGCGCCAGCAGTGAGTCCACGGGGGGCGACGTTTATAATTCACCCCTCCACTTT.

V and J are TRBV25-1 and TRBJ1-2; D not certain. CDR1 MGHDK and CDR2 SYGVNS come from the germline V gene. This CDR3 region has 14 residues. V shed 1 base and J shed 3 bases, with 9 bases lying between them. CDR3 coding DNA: TGTGCCAGCAGTGAATTCGGGTCCGACTATGGCTACACCTTC. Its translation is CASSEFGSDYGYTF.

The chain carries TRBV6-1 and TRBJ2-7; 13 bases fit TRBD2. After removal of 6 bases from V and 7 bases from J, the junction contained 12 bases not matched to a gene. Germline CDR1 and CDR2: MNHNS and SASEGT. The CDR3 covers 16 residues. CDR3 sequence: CASRPTSGGSPGEQYF. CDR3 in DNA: TGTGCCAGCAGGCCGACTAGCGGGGGGTCCCCTGGGGAGCAGTACTTC.

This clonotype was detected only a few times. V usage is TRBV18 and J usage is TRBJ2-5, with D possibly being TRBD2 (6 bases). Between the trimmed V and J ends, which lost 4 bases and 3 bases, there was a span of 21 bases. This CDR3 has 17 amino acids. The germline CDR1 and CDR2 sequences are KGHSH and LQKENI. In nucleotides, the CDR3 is TGTGCCAGCTCACGACTAACCCAGAGAACGGGAGAAGAGACCCAGTACTTC. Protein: CASSRLTQRTGEETQYF.

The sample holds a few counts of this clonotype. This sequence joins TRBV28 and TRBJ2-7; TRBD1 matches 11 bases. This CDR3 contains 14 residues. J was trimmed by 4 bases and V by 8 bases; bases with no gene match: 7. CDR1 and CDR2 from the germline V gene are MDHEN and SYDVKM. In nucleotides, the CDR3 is TGTGCCAGCGGAACTGGACAGGGGGCATACGAGCAGTACTTC. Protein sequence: CASGTGQGAYEQYF.

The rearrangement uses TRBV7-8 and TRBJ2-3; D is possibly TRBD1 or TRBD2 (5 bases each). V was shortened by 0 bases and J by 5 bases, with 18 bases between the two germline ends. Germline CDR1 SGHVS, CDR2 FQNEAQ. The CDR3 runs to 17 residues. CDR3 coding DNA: TGTGCCAGCAGCTTAGCGCTAGTCGGAGGTAGGGGAGATACGCAGTATTTT. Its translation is CASSLALVGGRGDTQYF.

CDR3 in amino acids: CASSDGDTQYF. Written as DNA, the CDR3 is TGTGCCAGCAGTGACGGGGATACGCAGTATTTT. V is TRBV6-1 and J is TRBJ2-3; unclear D gene. Germline V gene sequence: CDR1 MNHNS, CDR2 SASEGT. V gave up 3 bases and J gave up 6 bases, with 4 bases separating them. The CDR3 contains 11 residues.

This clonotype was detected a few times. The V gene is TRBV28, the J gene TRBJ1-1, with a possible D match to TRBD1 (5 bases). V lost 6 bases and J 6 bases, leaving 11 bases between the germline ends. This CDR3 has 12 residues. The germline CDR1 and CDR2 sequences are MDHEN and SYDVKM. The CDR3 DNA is TGTGCCAGCAGACTCAGGGTGGCTGAAGCTTTCTTT. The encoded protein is CASRLRVAEAFF.

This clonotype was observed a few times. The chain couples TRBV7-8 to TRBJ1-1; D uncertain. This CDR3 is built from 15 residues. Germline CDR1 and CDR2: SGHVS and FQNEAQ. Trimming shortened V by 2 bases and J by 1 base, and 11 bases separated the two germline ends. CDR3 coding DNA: TGTGCCAGCAGCTTAAGGGTACAGCCGAACACTGAAGCTTTCTTT. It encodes CASSLRVQPNTEAFF.

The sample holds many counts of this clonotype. The CDR3 sequence: CASSFFSVLNYGYTF. The CDR3 coding sequence is TGTGCCAGCAGTTTCTTTTCCGTTCTAAACTATGGCTACACCTTC. V gene TRBV28 combines with J gene TRBJ1-2, with D hard to call. CDR3 length: 15 residues. V was clipped by 3 bases and J by 2 bases, with 13 bases between them. Germline lookup yields CDR1 MDHEN and CDR2 SYDVKM.

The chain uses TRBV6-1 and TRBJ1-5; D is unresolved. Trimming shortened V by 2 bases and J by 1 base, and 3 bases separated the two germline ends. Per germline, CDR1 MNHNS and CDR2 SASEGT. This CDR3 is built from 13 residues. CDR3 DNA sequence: TGTGCCAGCAGTGAAATGAGCAATCAGCCCCAGCATTTT. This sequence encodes CASSEMSNQPQHF.

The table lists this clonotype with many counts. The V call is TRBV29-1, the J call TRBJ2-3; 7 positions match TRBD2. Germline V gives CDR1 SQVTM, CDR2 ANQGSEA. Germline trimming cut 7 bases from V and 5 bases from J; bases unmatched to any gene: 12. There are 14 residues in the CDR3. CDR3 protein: CSAGRSGGGDTQYF. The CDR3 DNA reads TGCAGCGCGGGGCGGTCTGGGGGGGGAGATACGCAGTATTTT.

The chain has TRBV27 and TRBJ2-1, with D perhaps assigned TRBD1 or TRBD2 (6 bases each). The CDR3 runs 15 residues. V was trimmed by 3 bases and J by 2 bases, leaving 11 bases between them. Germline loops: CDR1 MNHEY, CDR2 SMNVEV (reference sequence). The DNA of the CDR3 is TGTGCCAGCAGTTTGGGGGGCCCGACCTACAATGAGCAGTTCTTC. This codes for CASSLGGPTYNEQFF.

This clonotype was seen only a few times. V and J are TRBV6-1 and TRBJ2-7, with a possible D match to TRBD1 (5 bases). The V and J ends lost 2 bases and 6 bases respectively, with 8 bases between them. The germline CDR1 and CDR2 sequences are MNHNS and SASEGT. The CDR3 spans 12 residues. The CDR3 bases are TGTGCCAGCAGTGAACAGGGATTCGAGCAGTACTTC. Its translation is CASSEQGFEQYF.

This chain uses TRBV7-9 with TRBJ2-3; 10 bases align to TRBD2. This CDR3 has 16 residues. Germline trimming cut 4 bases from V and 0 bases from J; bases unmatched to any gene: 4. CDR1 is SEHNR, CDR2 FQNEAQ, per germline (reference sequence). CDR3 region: CASSSLLAGSTDTQYF. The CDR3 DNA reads TGTGCCAGCAGCTCCCTACTAGCGGGGAGCACAGATACGCAGTATTTT.

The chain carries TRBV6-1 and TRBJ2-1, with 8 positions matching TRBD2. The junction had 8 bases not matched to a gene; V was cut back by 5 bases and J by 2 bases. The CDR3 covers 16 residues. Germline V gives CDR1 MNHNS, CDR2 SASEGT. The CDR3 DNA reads TGTGCCAGCAGTTCTACTAGCGGTAATACCTACAATGAGCAGTTCTTC. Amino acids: CASSSTSGNTYNEQFF.

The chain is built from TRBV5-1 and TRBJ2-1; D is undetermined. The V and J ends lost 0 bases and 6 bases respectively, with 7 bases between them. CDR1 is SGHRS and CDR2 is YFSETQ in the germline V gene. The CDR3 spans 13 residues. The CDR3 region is CASSLVVGNEQFF. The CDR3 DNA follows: TGCGCCAGCAGCTTGGTGGTCGGCAATGAGCAGTTCTTC.

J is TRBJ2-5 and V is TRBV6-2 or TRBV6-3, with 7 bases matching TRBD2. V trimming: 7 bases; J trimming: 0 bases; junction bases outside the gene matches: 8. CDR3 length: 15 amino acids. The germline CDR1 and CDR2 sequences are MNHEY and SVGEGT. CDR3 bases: TGTGCCAGCACTGATATGAGCGGGGACCAAGAGACCCAGTACTTC. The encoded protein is CASTDMSGDQETQYF.

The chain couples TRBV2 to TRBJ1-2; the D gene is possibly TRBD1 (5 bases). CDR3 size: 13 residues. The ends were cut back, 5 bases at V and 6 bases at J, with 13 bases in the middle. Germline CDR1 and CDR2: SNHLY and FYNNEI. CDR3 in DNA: TGTGCCAGCAGTTCCACCGAACAGGATGGCTACACCTTC. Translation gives CASSSTEQDGYTF. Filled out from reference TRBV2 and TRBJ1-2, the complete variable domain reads EPEVTQTPSHQVTQMGQEVILRCVPISNHLYFYWYRQILGQKVEFLVSFYNNEISEKSEIFDDQFSVERPDGSNFTLKIRSTKLEDSAMYFCASSSTEQDGYTFGSGTRLTVV.

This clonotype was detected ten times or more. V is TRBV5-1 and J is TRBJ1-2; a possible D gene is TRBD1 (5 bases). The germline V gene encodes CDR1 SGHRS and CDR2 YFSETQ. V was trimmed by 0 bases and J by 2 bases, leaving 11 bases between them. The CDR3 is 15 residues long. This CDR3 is CASSLATAGNYGYTF. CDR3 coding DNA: TGCGCCAGCAGCTTGGCCACAGCAGGGAACTATGGCTACACCTTC.

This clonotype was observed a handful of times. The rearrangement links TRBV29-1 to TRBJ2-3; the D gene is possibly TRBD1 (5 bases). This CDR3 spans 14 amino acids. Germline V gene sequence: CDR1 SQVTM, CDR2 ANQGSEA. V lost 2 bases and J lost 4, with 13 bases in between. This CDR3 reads CSVETGALADTQYF. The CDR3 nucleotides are TGCAGCGTTGAAACAGGAGCACTTGCAGATACGCAGTATTTT.

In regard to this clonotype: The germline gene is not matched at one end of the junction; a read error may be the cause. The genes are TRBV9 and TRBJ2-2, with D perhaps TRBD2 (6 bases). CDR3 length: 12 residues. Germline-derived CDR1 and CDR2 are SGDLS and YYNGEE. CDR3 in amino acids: CATSKGGGELFF. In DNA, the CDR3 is TGTGCCACCAGCAAGGGAGGCGGGGAGCTGTTTTTT.

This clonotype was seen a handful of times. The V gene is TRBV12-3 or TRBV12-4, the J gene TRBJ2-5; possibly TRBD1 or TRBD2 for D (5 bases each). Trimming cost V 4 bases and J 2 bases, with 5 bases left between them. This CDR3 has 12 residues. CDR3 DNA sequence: TGTGCCAGCAGTTGGGGGCAAGAGACCCAGTACTTC. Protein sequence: CASSWGQETQYF.

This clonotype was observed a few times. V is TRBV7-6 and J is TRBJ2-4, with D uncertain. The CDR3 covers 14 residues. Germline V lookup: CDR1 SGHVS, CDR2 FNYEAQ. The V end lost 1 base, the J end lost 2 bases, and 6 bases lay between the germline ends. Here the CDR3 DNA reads TGTGCCAGCAGCTTAGACGGACCCAAAAACATTCAGTACTTC. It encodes CASSLDGPKNIQYF. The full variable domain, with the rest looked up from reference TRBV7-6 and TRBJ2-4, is GAGVSQSPRYKVTKRGQDVALRCDPISGHVSLYWYRQALGQGPEFLTYFNYEAQQDKSGLPNDRFSAERPEGSISTLTIQRTEQRDSAMYRCASSLDGPKNIQYFGAGTRLSVL.

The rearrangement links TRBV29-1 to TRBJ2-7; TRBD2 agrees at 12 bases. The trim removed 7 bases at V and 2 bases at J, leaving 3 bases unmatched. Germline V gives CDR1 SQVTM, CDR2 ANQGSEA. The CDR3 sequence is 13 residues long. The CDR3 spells CSAGTSGPYEQYF. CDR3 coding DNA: TGCAGCGCGGGGACTAGCGGGCCCTACGAGCAGTACTTC.